Following are 10 T cell receptor beta chains from one sample sequenced in a study of sequential checkpoint blockade in melanoma. Assay: immunoSEQ multiplex PCR; the TCRdb copy retains only in-frame clones and omits some. Of roughly 28,000 clones listed, roughly four fifths are singletons. Treatment noted: randomized to nivolumab then ipilimumab (arm A) or the reverse (arm B). The material sequenced was CD8+ T cells sorted from blood (inferred from file names), taken from a patient given nivolumab and ipilimumab in sequence. The receptor set was obtained from a human donor with melanoma.

Of note for this clone: The junction differs from germline at one of its ends, possibly a read error. The sample has other DNA sequences that encode this CDR3 too. V and J are TRBV4-1 and TRBJ1-2; 10 bases are a match to TRBD1. Germline CDR1 reads MGHRA; CDR2 reads YSYEKL. There are 16 residues in the CDR3. CDR3 nucleotide sequence: TGTGCCAGCAGCCAAGATCCGGGACAGGGGATCTATGGCTACACCTTC. Translation: CASSQDPGQGIYGYTF.

V and J are TRBV19 and TRBJ2-7; tentative D call: TRBD2 (6 bases). This CDR3 comprises 15 residues. Germline lookup yields CDR1 LNHDA and CDR2 SQIVND (reference sequence). The V end was cut by 3 bases, the J end by 4 bases, with 16 bases between. As DNA, the CDR3 is TGTGCCAGTAGTATCTTTGGGGGGTCGGTGTACGAGCAGTACTTC. This encodes CASSIFGGSVYEQYF.

There are a few counts of this clone. The chain employs TRBV7-8 and TRBJ1-2; 7 bases match TRBD1. The germline V gene encodes CDR1 SGHVS and CDR2 FQNEAQ. V shed 2 bases, J shed 3 bases, and the junction held 6 bases outside the gene matches. CDR3 length: 15 residues. CDR3 amino acids: CASSLSSTGYYGYTF. The CDR3 nucleotides are TGTGCCAGCAGCTTAAGCTCGACAGGGTACTATGGCTACACCTTC.

This CDR3 is CASSAGYYEQYF. The CDR3 DNA reads TGTGCCAGTAGTGCAGGGTACTACGAGCAGTACTTC. The chain combines TRBV19 with TRBJ2-7; weak D call: TRBD1 (5 bases). This CDR3 is 12 amino acids long. V lost 5 bases and J lost 3, with 8 bases in between. Germline-derived CDR1 and CDR2 are LNHDA and SQIVND (reference sequence).

Worth noting for this clone: The junction does not match germline at one end; this may be a read error. J is TRBJ2-7 and V is TRBV2; perhaps TRBD1 as D (8 bases). CDR1 is SNHLY, CDR2 FYNNEI, per germline. The CDR3 length is 13 residues. CDR3: CASRQGTRLAGNF. The CDR3 coding sequence is TGTGCCAGCCGACAGGGGACTCGATTAGCGGGTAACTTC.

The V and J genes are TRBV6-1 and TRBJ2-2; TRBD2 matches 7 bases. The CDR3 contains 15 residues. The ends lost 0 bases at V and 5 bases at J; junction bases unmatched: 3. CDR1 and CDR2 (germline): MNHNS, SASEGT. The CDR3: CASSEARGRTGELFF. The CDR3 DNA sequence: TGTGCCAGCAGTGAAGCGCGGGGGAGGACCGGGGAGCTGTTTTTT.

This chain uses TRBV9 with TRBJ2-3; D is perhaps TRBD2 (7 bases). V gave up 0 bases and J gave up 8 bases, with 13 bases separating them. CDR1 is SGDLS and CDR2 is YYNGEE in the germline V gene. The CDR3 has 14 residues. This CDR3 reads CASSVEGGAGTQYF. The CDR3 coding sequence is TGTGCCAGCAGCGTAGAGGGGGGGGCGGGTACGCAGTATTTT.

This clone has a single count. As DNA, the CDR3 is TGTGCCAGCAGCTTAGGTCCTACAGACGAGCAGTACTTC. This sequence encodes CASSLGPTDEQYF. The V call is TRBV11-3, the J call TRBJ2-7, with unresolved D. The CDR3 spans 13 residues. Per the germline V gene, CDR1 is SGHNT and CDR2 is YENEEA. Trimming removed 1 base from V and 5 bases from J, with 9 bases in between.

A few counts support this clone. This sequence joins TRBV4-2 and TRBJ2-3; D might be TRBD2 (6 bases). Germline CDR1 and CDR2: LGHNA and YNFKEQ. Trimming took 1 base from V and 3 from J, leaving 8 bases between them. The CDR3 length is 14 residues. The CDR3 loop reads CASSQGAGTDTQYF. Written as DNA, the CDR3 is TGTGCCAGCAGCCAAGGGGCGGGGACAGATACGCAGTATTTT.

This clone was found a few times. V gene TRBV19 combines with J gene TRBJ2-5; perhaps TRBD2 as D (5 bases). Deletions cut 1 base from V and 1 base from J, with 7 bases between. Per germline, CDR1 LNHDA and CDR2 SQIVND (reference sequence). The CDR3 totals 14 residues. CDR3 coding DNA: TGTGCCAGTAGTATAGGAGGACTCCAAGAGACCCAGTACTTC. Its translation: CASSIGGLQETQYF.